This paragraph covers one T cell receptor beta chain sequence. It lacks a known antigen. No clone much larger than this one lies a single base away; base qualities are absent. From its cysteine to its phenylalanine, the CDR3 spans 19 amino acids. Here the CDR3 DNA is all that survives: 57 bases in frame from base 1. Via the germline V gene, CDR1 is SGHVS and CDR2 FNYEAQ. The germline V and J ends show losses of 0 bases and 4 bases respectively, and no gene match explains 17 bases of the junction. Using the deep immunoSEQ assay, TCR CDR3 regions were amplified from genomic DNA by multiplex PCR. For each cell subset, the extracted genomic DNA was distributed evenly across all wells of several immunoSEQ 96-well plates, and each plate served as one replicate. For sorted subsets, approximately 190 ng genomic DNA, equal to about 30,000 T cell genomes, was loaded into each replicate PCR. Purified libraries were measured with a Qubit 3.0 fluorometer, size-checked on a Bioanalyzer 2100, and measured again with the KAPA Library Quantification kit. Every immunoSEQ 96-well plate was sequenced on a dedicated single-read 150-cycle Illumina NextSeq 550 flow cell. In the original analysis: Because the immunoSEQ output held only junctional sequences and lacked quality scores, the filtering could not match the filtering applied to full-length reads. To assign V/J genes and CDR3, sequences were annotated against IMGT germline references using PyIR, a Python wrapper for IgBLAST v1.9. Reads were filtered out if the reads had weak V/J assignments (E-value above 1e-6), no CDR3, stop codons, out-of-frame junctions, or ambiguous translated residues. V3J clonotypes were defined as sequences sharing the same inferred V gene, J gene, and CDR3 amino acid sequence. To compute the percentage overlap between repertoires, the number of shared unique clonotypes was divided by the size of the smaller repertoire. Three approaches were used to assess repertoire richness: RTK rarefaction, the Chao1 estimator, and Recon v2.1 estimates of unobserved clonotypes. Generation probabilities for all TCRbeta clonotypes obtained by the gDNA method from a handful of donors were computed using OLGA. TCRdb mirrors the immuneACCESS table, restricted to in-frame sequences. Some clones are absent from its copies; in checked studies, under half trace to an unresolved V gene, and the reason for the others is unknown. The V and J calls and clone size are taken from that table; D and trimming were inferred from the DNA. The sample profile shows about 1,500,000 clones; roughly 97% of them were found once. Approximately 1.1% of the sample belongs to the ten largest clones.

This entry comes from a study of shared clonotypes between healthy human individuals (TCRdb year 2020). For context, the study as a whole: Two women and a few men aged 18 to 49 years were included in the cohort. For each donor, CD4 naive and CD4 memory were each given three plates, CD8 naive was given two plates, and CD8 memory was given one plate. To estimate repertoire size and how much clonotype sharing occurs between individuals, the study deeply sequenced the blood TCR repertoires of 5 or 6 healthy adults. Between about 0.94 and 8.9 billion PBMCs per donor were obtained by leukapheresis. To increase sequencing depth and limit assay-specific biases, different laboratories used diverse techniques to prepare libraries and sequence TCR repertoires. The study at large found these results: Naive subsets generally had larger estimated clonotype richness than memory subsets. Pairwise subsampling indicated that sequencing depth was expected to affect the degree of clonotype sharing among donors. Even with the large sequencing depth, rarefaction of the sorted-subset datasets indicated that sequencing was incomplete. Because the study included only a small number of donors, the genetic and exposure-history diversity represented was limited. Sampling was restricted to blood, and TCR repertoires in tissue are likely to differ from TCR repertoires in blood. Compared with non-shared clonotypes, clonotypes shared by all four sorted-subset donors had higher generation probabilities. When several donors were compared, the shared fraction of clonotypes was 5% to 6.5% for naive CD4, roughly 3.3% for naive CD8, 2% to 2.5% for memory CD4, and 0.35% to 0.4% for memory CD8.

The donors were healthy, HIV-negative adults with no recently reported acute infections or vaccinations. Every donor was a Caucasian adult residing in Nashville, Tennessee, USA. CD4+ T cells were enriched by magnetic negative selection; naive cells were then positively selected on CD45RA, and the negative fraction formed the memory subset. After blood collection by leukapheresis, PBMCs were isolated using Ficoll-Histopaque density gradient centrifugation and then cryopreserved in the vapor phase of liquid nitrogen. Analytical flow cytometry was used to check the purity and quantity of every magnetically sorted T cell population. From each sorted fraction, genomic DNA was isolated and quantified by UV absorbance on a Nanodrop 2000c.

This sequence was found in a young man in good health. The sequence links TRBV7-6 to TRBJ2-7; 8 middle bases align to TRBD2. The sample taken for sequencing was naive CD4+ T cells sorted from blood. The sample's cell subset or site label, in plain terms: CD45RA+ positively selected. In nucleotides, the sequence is TGTGCCAGCAGCTTAGCGGGCGATAGCGGGACCCTAGGCGTTTACGAGCAGTACTTC. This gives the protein CASSLAGDSGTLGVYEQYF.